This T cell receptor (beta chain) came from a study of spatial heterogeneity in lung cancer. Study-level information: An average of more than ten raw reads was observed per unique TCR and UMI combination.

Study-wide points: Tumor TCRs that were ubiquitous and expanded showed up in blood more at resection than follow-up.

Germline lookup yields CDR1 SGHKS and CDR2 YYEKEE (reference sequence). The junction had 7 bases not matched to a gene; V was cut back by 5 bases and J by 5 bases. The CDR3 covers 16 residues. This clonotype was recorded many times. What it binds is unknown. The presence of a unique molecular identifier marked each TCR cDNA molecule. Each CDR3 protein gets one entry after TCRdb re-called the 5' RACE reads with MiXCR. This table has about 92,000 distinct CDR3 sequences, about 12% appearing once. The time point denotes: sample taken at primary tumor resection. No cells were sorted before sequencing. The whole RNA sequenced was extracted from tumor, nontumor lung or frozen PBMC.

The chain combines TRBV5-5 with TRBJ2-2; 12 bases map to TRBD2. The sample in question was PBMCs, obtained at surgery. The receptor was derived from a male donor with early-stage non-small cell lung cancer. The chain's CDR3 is CASSRLAGAGTGELFF. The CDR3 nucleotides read TGTGCCAGCAGTAGACTAGCGGGAGCGGGGACCGGGGAGCTGTTTTTT.